A single sample gave rise to the 5 T cell receptor beta chains below, sequenced in a study of T cells after yellow fever vaccination. TCRdb fed the 5' RACE reads into MiXCR, producing one record per CDR3 protein. The sample carries fewer than 450,000 distinct CDR3 sequences, around 10% recorded once. The sample was PBMCs, taken on the day of the first yellow fever vaccination. The receptors shown here come from a young man who received the YFV17D yellow fever vaccine.

In its sample, this clonotype was seen many times. This rearrangement joins TRBV20-1 to TRBJ1-2; TRBD1 matches at 7 bases. This CDR3 is 11 amino acids long. Trimming removed 8 bases from V and 5 bases from J; junction bases left unmatched: 5. Germline values: CDR1 DFQATT, CDR2 SNEGSKA (reference sequence). The chain's CDR3 is CSSTGEYGYTF. DNA of the CDR3: TGCAGTTCAACAGGGGAGTATGGCTACACCTTC.

The chain employs TRBV3-1 and TRBJ1-1; possible D gene TRBD1, 5 bases. The CDR3 runs 14 residues. The V gene's germline CDR1 is LGHDT and CDR2 YNNKEL (reference sequence). V was clipped by 2 bases and J by 1 base, with 8 bases between them. CDR3 nucleotides: TGTGCCAGCAGCCAATGGAGGGGGAACACTGAAGCTTTCTTT. Amino acids: CASSQWRGNTEAFF.

There are a few counts of this clonotype. The rearrangement links TRBV4-3 to TRBJ2-2; no definite D call. With 1 base removed from V and 5 bases from J, the gap between germline ends came to 11 bases. CDR3 length: 15 amino acids. Germline V CDR1 and CDR2: LGHNA, YSLEER. The CDR3 DNA is TGCGCCAGCAGCCAAGGTTCCCTCGGGACCGGGGAGCTGTTTTTT. Translating it yields CASSQGSLGTGELFF.

J is TRBJ2-3 and V is TRBV7-6; D ambiguous. Germline V gene data show CDR1 as SGHVS and CDR2 as FNYEAQ. This CDR3 has 16 residues. The V end lost 1 base, the J end lost 1 base, and 12 bases lay between the germline ends. DNA of the CDR3: TGTGCCAGCAGCTTAGGATCGGGCGGTGGCACAGATACGCAGTATTTT. Translated, it gives CASSLGSGGGTDTQYF.

The V call is TRBV7-3, the J call TRBJ2-5, with TRBD2 matching over 13 bases. The trim removed 5 bases at V and 5 bases at J, leaving 11 bases unmatched. CDR1 and CDR2 (germline): SGHTA, FQGTGA. The length of the CDR3 is 17 residues. CDR3 sequence: CASSPGLAGVGGETQYF. The DNA of the CDR3 is TGTGCCAGCAGCCCCGGACTAGCGGGGGTGGGGGGGGAGACCCAGTACTTC.